The 9 T cell receptor beta chains given below trace back to one sample, sequenced in a study of identical twins (TCRdb year 2016). The library was prepared using 5' RACE. Reads for this sample came from an Illumina HiSeq 2000. TCRdb cleaned the public reads at Q25 with fastp, built clones with MiXCR and kept in-frame beta chains. Rows with a matching CDR3 protein are joined into one entry that keeps the most common DNA and genes. Across this sample there are 350,000 or so distinct CDR3 sequences, with about 9% seen only once. The ten top clones hold over 7% of the sample. The sequenced sample was naive T cells sorted from blood. The cell subset or site label here, explained by the study, means: cells isolated with a human naive T-cell isolation kit. These receptor sequences come from a woman aged 50 to 65 in good health.

This clonotype was counted only a few times. The V call is TRBV7-8, the J call TRBJ2-2, with D perhaps matching TRBD2 (5 bases). Germline loops: CDR1 SGHVS, CDR2 FQNEAQ. V was shortened by 4 bases and J by 2 bases, with 14 bases between the two germline ends. CDR3 length equals 16 residues. The CDR3, as DNA: TGTGCCAGCAGCTCCCTGAGGGCGGAAAACACCGGGGAGCTGTTTTTT. It is translated as CASSSLRAENTGELFF.

This clonotype was seen many times. The rearrangement joins TRBV20-1 to TRBJ2-2; TRBD1 matches at 10 bases. V gave up 6 bases and J gave up 6 bases; unmatched junction bases: 10. The CDR3 length is 15 residues. The germline V gene has CDR1 DFQATT and CDR2 SNEGSKA (reference sequence). The CDR3 here is CSAGQGQGRPGELFF. CDR3 nucleotides: TGCAGTGCGGGGCAGGGACAGGGGCGTCCCGGGGAGCTGTTTTTT.

V is TRBV5-1 and J is TRBJ2-2; TRBD1 matches at 10 bases. This CDR3 comprises 15 residues. Per the germline V gene, CDR1 is SGHRS and CDR2 is YFSETQ. Trimming cost V 3 bases and J 6 bases; bases outside gene matches: 5. CDR3 in amino acids: CASSSGTGVPGELFF. The CDR3 DNA is TGCGCCAGCAGCTCCGGGACAGGGGTACCCGGGGAGCTGTTTTTT.

This clonotype was observed a handful of times. The chain has TRBV5-1 and TRBJ1-1, with 8 bases that match TRBD1. This CDR3 contains 16 residues. Germline loops: CDR1 SGHRS, CDR2 YFSETQ. The V gene end was trimmed by 2 bases and the J gene end by 3 bases; junction bases not matched to a gene: 9. The CDR3 loop reads CASSLNGPRGHTEAFF. In nucleotides, the CDR3 is TGCGCCAGCAGCTTAAATGGTCCCAGGGGGCACACTGAAGCTTTCTTT.

This clonotype was picked up many times. This sequence joins TRBV7-2 and TRBJ2-3, with 10 bases identical to TRBD2. The germline gives CDR1 SGHTA, CDR2 FQGNSA. The CDR3 runs to 18 residues. V dropped 5 bases and J dropped 5; count of bases not matched to a gene: 16. Written as DNA, the CDR3 is TGTGCCAGCAGCGTATGGACTAGCGGCCTAGGAGGAAAAGATACGCAGTATTTT. This translates into CASSVWTSGLGGKDTQYF.

This clonotype occurred many times. This chain uses TRBV10-3 with TRBJ2-2; 7 nucleotides align to TRBD1. Germline lookup yields CDR1 ENHRY and CDR2 SYGVKD. The CDR3 spans 14 residues. V was clipped by 4 bases and J by 4 bases; unmatched bases: 3. Written as DNA, the CDR3 is TGTGCCATCAGTGCGGGACAGCGCACCGGGGAGCTGTTTTTT. This encodes CAISAGQRTGELFF.

This clonotype was counted a few times. The chain couples TRBV20-1 to TRBJ2-5; D is ambiguous. Germline CDR1 reads DFQATT; CDR2 reads SNEGSKA (reference sequence). Trimming took 8 bases from V and 2 from J, leaving 6 bases between them. This CDR3 region has 10 residues. Here the CDR3 DNA reads TGCAGTTTTGGGCAAGAGACCCAGTACTTC. This codes for CSFGQETQYF.

This clonotype has just a few counts. The rearrangement joins TRBV7-8 to TRBJ2-7; the match to TRBD1 covers 8 bases. Germline-derived CDR1 and CDR2 are SGHVS and FQNEAQ. The J segment lost 2 bases and the V segment lost 4 bases, leaving 16 bases of the junction unmatched. This CDR3 region has 18 residues. Here the CDR3 DNA reads TGTGCCAGCAGCTCATCCGGGACAGGCGCCGCGAACCCCTACGAGCAGTACGTC. This translates into CASSSSGTGAANPYEQYV.

This clonotype occurred a few times. The V and J genes are TRBV10-2 and TRBJ2-7; 8 bases are a match to TRBD2. Losses at the gene ends were 11 bases for V and 5 bases for J; bases not matched to a gene: 11. CDR3 size: 13 residues. Germline V lookup: CDR1 WSHSY, CDR2 SAAADI. DNA of the CDR3: TGCGCCGCCCGGCGGCCGGGAGGGGACGAGCAGTACTTC. Amino acid sequence: CAARRPGGDEQYF.